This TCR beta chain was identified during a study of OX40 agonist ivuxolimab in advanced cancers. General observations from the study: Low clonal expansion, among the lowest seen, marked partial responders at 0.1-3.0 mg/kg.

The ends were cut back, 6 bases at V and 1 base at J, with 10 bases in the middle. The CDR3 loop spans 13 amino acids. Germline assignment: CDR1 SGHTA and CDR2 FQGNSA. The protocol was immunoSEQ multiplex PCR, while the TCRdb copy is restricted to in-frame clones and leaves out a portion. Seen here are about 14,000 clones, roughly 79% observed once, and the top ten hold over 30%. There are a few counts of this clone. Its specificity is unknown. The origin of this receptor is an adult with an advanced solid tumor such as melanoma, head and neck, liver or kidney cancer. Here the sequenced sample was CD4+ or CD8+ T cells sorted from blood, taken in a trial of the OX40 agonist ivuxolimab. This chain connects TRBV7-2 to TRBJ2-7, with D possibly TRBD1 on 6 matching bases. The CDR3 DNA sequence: TGTGCCAGCAGTACAGGGCCATCCTACGAGCAGTACTTC. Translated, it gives CASSTGPSYEQYF.